Listed here are 19 T cell receptor beta chains from one sample, sequenced in a study of CD8+ T cells in alopecia areata. Following RNA extraction, reverse transcription yielded cDNA that acted as the sequencing template. Measured with immunoSEQ multiplex PCR; TCRdb has only the in-frame clones, and not every one. This sample carries around 97,000 clones, around three fifths of them seen once, and the ten largest clones take about 9%. The sample comprised CD4+ T cells sorted from blood. These receptors were taken from a human donor in good health.

The chain has TRBV5-6 and TRBJ1-4; 8 bases agree with TRBD1. With V trimmed by 0 bases and J by 6 bases, 7 bases remained unmatched. Germline assignment: CDR1 SGHDT and CDR2 YYEEEE. The CDR3 is made up of 16 amino acids. The CDR3 nucleotides read TGTGCCAGCAGCTTGGTGGGGGACAGGAGAGATGAAAAACTGTTTTTT. Residues: CASSLVGDRRDEKLFF.

The chain uses TRBV11-2 and TRBJ2-5; 7 positions match TRBD2. Looked up from germline, CDR1 is SGHAT and CDR2 is FQNNGV. Trimming removed 5 bases from V and 2 bases from J; junction bases left unmatched: 8. This CDR3 comprises 15 residues. CDR3 bases: TGTGCCAGCAGCCTCATGGCGGGGGAGCAAGAGACCCAGTACTTC. As protein: CASSLMAGEQETQYF. Filled out from reference TRBV11-2 and TRBJ2-5, the complete variable domain reads EAGVAQSPRYKIIEKRQSVAFWCNPISGHATLYWYQQILGQGPKLLIQFQNNGVVDDSQLPKDRFSAERLKGVDSTLKIQPAKLEDSAVYLCASSLMAGEQETQYFGPGTRLLVL.

This clone occurred a few times. This chain joins TRBV10-3 and TRBJ2-7; D unclear. With 2 bases removed from V and 3 bases from J, the gap between germline ends came to 8 bases. The CDR3 loop spans 13 amino acids. The germline CDR1 and CDR2 sequences are ENHRY and SYGVKD. CDR3: CAISEGLSYEQYF. The CDR3 DNA reads as TGTGCCATCAGTGAGGGGCTTAGCTACGAGCAGTACTTC.

J is TRBJ2-7 and V is TRBV5-1; D is perhaps TRBD1 (6 bases). The ends were cut back, 4 bases at V and 4 bases at J, with 15 bases in the middle. Germline V lookup: CDR1 SGHRS, CDR2 YFSETQ. The CDR3 totals 14 residues. CDR3 loop: CASSQTGTPYEQYF. CDR3 DNA sequence: TGCGCCAGCAGCCAGACCGGGACACCATACGAGCAGTACTTC.

The rearrangement uses TRBV9 and TRBJ2-3; 12 nucleotides line up with TRBD2. CDR3 length equals 18 residues. V lost 3 bases and J lost 4; bases outside the gene matches: 12. In germline, CDR1 is SGDLS, CDR2 YYNGEE. CDR3 sequence reads: CASSATITSGGQSDTQYF. CDR3 DNA sequence: TGTGCCAGCAGCGCCACAATTACTAGCGGGGGGCAATCAGATACGCAGTATTTT.

In its sample, this clone was seen a few times. The V gene is TRBV7-9, the J gene TRBJ1-1, with TRBD1 matching 11 bases. The CDR3 has 15 residues. Trimming removed 5 bases from V and 0 bases from J; junction bases left unmatched: 2. Germline loops: CDR1 SEHNR, CDR2 FQNEAQ (reference sequence). The CDR3 spells CASSRDRGMNTEAFF. The CDR3 region has the DNA TGTGCCAGCAGCCGGGACAGGGGGATGAACACTGAAGCTTTCTTT.

The chain combines TRBV15 with TRBJ2-3; perhaps TRBD2 as D (6 bases). The CDR3 spans 15 residues. V was pared by 9 bases and J by 1 base, with 17 bases between. Germline CDR1 is LNHNV and CDR2 is YYDKDF (reference sequence). The CDR3 here is CATAAEGPRTDTQYF. The CDR3 nucleotides are TGTGCCACAGCTGCGGAGGGGCCCCGCACAGATACGCAGTATTTT. Full variable domain (rest looked up from reference TRBV15 and TRBJ2-3): DAMVIQNPRYQVTQFGKPVTLSCSQTLNHNVMYWYQQKSSQAPKLLFHYYDKDFNNEADTPDNFQSRRPNTSFCFLDIRSPGLGDTAMYLCATAAEGPRTDTQYFGPGTRLTVL.

The CDR3 DNA sequence: TGTGCCAGCAGCTTGACTAGCGGGGGCGAGCAGTACTTC. Translating it yields CASSLTSGGEQYF. This chain uses TRBV7-2 with TRBJ2-7; 12 nucleotides match TRBD2. The germline CDR1 and CDR2 sequences are SGHTA and FQGNSA. The CDR3 runs to 13 residues. With 3 bases clipped from V and 6 bases from J, the junction kept 0 bases outside the gene matches.

The rearrangement links TRBV25-1 to TRBJ2-1, with 14 bases matching TRBD2. The CDR3 extends over 17 amino acids. Germline CDR1 and CDR2: MGHDK and SYGVNS. Trimming cost V 5 bases and J 5 bases; bases outside gene matches: 8. CDR3 sequence reads: CASSLPGTSGGDNEQFF. In DNA, the CDR3 is TGTGCCAGCAGTCTTCCCGGGACTAGCGGGGGAGACAATGAGCAGTTCTTC.

The rearrangement uses TRBV2 and TRBJ2-1; D remains ambiguous. CDR3 length: 14 amino acids. The germline CDR1 and CDR2 sequences are SNHLY and FYNNEI. Deletions cut 4 bases from V and 4 bases from J, with 11 bases between. CDR3 bases: TGTGCCAGCAGTGGCCCAGAAAGGTACAATGAGCAGTTCTTC. Its translation is CASSGPERYNEQFF.

Note on this clone: Germline and junction disagree at one end, which may indicate a read error. The chain employs TRBV7-7 and TRBJ2-1, with 10 positions matching TRBD2. The CDR3 has 15 residues. Germline CDR1 and CDR2: SSHAT and FNYEAQ (reference sequence). The CDR3 region is CASSPSSGGYNEQFF. CDR3 in DNA: TGTGCTAGCAGCCCCTCTAGCGGGGGTTACAATGAGCAGTTCTTC.

This chain uses TRBV19 with TRBJ2-1; 10 bases fit TRBD2. J was trimmed by 5 bases and V by 5 bases; bases with no gene match: 3. Looked up from germline, CDR1 is LNHDA and CDR2 is SQIVND (reference sequence). This CDR3 region has 14 residues. The CDR3 sequence is CASSLAGGHNEQFF. The CDR3 DNA reads TGTGCCAGTAGTTTAGCGGGGGGCCACAATGAGCAGTTCTTC. Supplemented by reference TRBV19 and TRBJ2-1, the full variable domain reads DGGITQSPKYLFRKEGQNVTLSCEQNLNHDAMYWYRQDPGQGLRLIYYSQIVNDFQKGDIAEGYSVSREKKESFPLTVTSAQKNPTAFYLCASSLAGGHNEQFFGPGTRLTVL.

The chain recombines TRBV20-1 with TRBJ1-1, with D maybe TRBD1 (6 bases). This CDR3 region has 11 residues. Trimming shortened V by 3 bases and J by 11 bases, and 13 bases separated the two germline ends. Germline V gene lookup returns CDR1 DFQATT and CDR2 SNEGSKA (reference sequence). The chain's CDR3 is CSASVGAPAFF. DNA for the CDR3: TGCAGTGCTAGTGTGGGGGCACCGGCTTTCTTT.

CDR3 nucleotide sequence: TGCAGTGCTGCCGACCGGACTGAAGCTTTCTTT. This encodes CSAADRTEAFF. The chain joins TRBV20-1 to TRBJ1-1; unclear D gene. Trimming took 5 bases from V and 5 from J, leaving 9 bases between them. The CDR3 length is 11 residues. Germline-derived CDR1 and CDR2 are DFQATT and SNEGSKA (reference sequence).

This chain links TRBV7-2 with TRBJ2-3; maybe TRBD2 (6 bases). This CDR3 region has 14 residues. The germline V and J ends were trimmed by 3 bases and 7 bases, with 14 bases remaining between them. Germline CDR1 is SGHTA and CDR2 is FQGNSA. CDR3 coding DNA: TGTGCCAGCAGCTTCGGAGGGTCCGGGAATACGCAGTATTTT. Translated, it gives CASSFGGSGNTQYF.

This clone has a handful of counts. The chain combines TRBV30 with TRBJ2-5, with 8 bases aligning to TRBD2. This CDR3 region has 15 residues. Per the germline V gene, CDR1 is GTSNPN and CDR2 is SVGIG (reference sequence). The V and J ends lost 0 bases and 7 bases, in that order; junction bases with no gene match: 10. CDR3 residues: CAWSVETSAPGTQYF. CDR3 in DNA: TGTGCCTGGAGTGTCGAGACTAGCGCCCCCGGGACCCAGTACTTC.

This clone has a handful of counts. The gene calls are TRBV4-3 and TRBJ2-5; 9 positions agree with TRBD2. Germline-derived CDR1 and CDR2 are LGHNA and YSLEER. This CDR3 has 16 residues. The trim removed 1 base at V and 0 bases at J, leaving 3 bases unmatched. The CDR3 DNA sequence: TGCGCCAGCAGCCAAGGAGCGGGGGGCTACCAAGAGACCCAGTACTTC. Translated, it gives CASSQGAGGYQETQYF.

The V gene is TRBV19, the J gene TRBJ1-1, with a tentative D call TRBD1 (5 bases). V shed 11 bases and J shed 1 base, with 17 bases lying between them. The CDR3 spans 14 residues. Per the germline V gene, CDR1 is LNHDA and CDR2 is SQIVND (reference sequence). The CDR3 nucleotides are TGTGCCTCGAGACGACAGTTTGGGAACACTGAAGCTTTCTTT. Protein sequence: CASRRQFGNTEAFF.

The rearrangement links TRBV7-2 to TRBJ1-5, with 9 bases that match TRBD1. V was clipped by 3 bases and J by 1 base; unmatched bases: 1. The CDR3 has 15 residues. From germline, CDR1 is SGHTA and CDR2 FQGNSA. CDR3 protein: CASSLTGGSNQPQHF. The CDR3 coding sequence is TGTGCCAGCAGCTTGACAGGGGGAAGCAATCAGCCCCAGCATTTT.